This TCR beta chain was found in a study of T cells in Graves' hyperthyroidism and ophthalmopathy. General observations from the study: Model output signaled ophthalmopathy a median roughly 6.1 months ahead of onset. Most expanded thyroid clonotypes above 0.001 also appeared in blood.

Amplification targeted TCR beta CDR3 regions from RNA transcripts. Initially, a first-round RT-PCR of the TCR CDR3 employed the HTBI primer set. Each CDR3 protein is one row after TCRdb ran MiXCR on the multiplex PCR reads. Of about 530,000 distinct CDR3 sequences in the sample, roughly 15% were seen once. Duration under 3 months, a NOSPECS grade of at least 4, and a Clinical Activity Score of at least 3 characterized the ophthalmopathy patients. The PBMCs had their origin in more than 9.5 ml of fresh peripheral blood. Worth noting for this clonotype: Antigen specificity is unknown.

The germline gives CDR1 SGDLS, CDR2 YYNGEE. The V end lost 1 base, the J end lost 4 bases, and 11 bases lay between the germline ends. This CDR3 is 14 amino acids long. The clonotype originates from a young woman with Graves' ophthalmopathy. This chain links TRBV9 with TRBJ1-2, with D possibly matching TRBD1 (5 bases). The sample consisted of blood. The CDR3 region has the DNA TGTGCCAGCAGCGTAAATGGGGGAGGCTATGGCTACACCTTC. As protein: CASSVNGGGYGYTF.